The clone carrying this T cell receptor beta chain was counted between two and nine times. Its antigen is unidentified. This record belongs to a study of shared clonotypes between healthy human individuals. This CDR3 has 15 residues. V was trimmed by 1 base and J by 1 base, leaving 11 bases between them. Germline CDR1 is GTSNPN and CDR2 is SVGIG (reference sequence). As defined, naive CD8 cells were CD45RO-negative and positively selected for CCR7, with terminally differentiated effector memory CD45RA+ cells excluded. In the authors' methods: Junction-only immunoSEQ data arrived without quality scores, meaning filtering differed. Using immunoSEQ multiplex PCR, the repertoire was profiled, and TCRdb retains in-frame clones only, with some absent. The V and J calls and clone size come from that table; D and trimming were worked out from the DNA. This sample has approximately 600,000 clones, with approximately 96% found just once.

Whole-study findings and limits: Tissue TCR repertoires likely differ from these blood-only repertoires. Some clonotypes were shared by all four sorted-subset donors, while others were not shared. The non-shared ones had lower generation probabilities than the shared ones. Several donors held 4.5% to 5% of naive CD4 clonotypes in common.

The J gene is TRBJ1-5, the V gene TRBV30; a possible D gene is TRBD1 (5 bases). The TCR sequence derives from a woman aged 30 to 39 in good health. Material for sequencing was naive CD8+ T cells sorted from blood. The CDR3 reads CAWSEGSRSNQPQHF. The CDR3, as DNA: TGTGCCTGGAGTGAGGGGTCCAGGAGCAATCAGCCCCAGCATTTT. Based on the CDR3 plus reference TRBV30 and TRBJ1-5, the full variable domain is SQTIHQWPATLVQPVGSPLSLECTVEGTSNPNLYWYRQAAGRGLQLLFYSVGIGQISSEVPQNLSASRPQDRQFILSSKKLLLSDSGFYLCAWSEGSRSNQPQHFGDGTRLSIL.